A selection of T cell receptor beta chains follows, all from one sample in a study of blood T cell repertoires in COVID-19. TCRdb keeps only in-frame clones here, not all; method: immunoSEQ multiplex PCR. The table has approximately 300,000 clones, approximately 81% seen once. The sequenced sample consisted of PBMCs or T cells enriched from blood (not recorded which). These receptors all stem from a woman under 40 who had been exposed to COVID-19. The CDR3 runs from the conserved cysteine through the conserved F or W. The D gene is left open where the match is weak. The size of a clone is reported for some rows only, either as once, few or many, or as a class for expanded clones.

>.|TRBV27|.|TRBJ1-5
TGTGCCAGCAGTTTAGAGGGCAGGGGATATCAGCCCCAGCATTTT
CASSLEGRGYQPQHF
>.|TRBV28|TRBD2|TRBJ2-2
TGTGCCAGCAGTTATAAGCTCCGGGGGGTTGCCGGGGAGCTGTTTTTT
CASSYKLRGVAGELFF
>.|TRBV7-3|.|TRBJ1-1
TGTGCCAGCGGGACACCCAACACTGAAGCTTTCTTT
CASGTPNTEAFF
>.|TRBV5-4|TRBD1|TRBJ2-5
TGTGCCAGCAGCTGGGACAGCCAAGAGACCCAGTACTTC
CASSWDSQETQYF
>.|TRBV25-1|.|TRBJ2-1
TGTGCCAGCAGTGAATTCCGCTTGGGGAGCTCCTACAATGAGCAGTTCTTC
CASSEFRLGSSYNEQFF
>once|TRBV28|TRBD1|TRBJ1-1
TGTGCCAGCAGTTTCGGGACAGTTATGAACACTGAAGCTTTCTTT
CASSFGTVMNTEAFF
>.|TRBV5-1|.|TRBJ1-1
TGCGCCAGCAGCTTTAATTTGGGGGGAGGGCCGAGTAACACTGAAGCTTTCTTT
CASSFNLGGGPSNTEAFF
>.|TRBV3-1/TRBV3-2|.|TRBJ1-2
TGTGCCAGCAGCCAAGACCGGGGTTATGGCTACACCTTC
CASSQDRGYGYTF
>.|TRBV6-5|.|TRBJ1-2
TGTGCCAGCAGTCTACAGGGCGTAGCTAACTATGGCTACACCTTC
CASSLQGVANYGYTF
>.|TRBV15|TRBD1|TRBJ1-2
TGTGCCACCAGCAGAGACCCCGCGACAGGGGGCCCCTATGGCTACACCTTC
CATSRDPATGGPYGYTF
>.|TRBV14|TRBD1|TRBJ2-7
TGTGCCAGCAGCCAAGTCCGGGACAGTCAGTACTTC
CASSQVRDSQYF
>.|TRBV30|.|TRBJ1-2
TGTGCCTGGAGTGCACCAGCGATGAGTACCTATGGCTACACCTTC
CAWSAPAMSTYGYTF
>.|TRBV24-1|TRBD1|TRBJ2-7
TGTGCCACCAGTGACCCCGGGACAGGGGGCAGTGAGCAGTACTTC
CATSDPGTGGSEQYF
>few|TRBV5-1|.|TRBJ2-5
TGCGCCAGCAGGGGACTCGGGATTTGGGAGACCCAGTACTTC
CASRGLGIWETQYF
>.|TRBV7-7|TRBD2|TRBJ2-5
TGTGCTAGCAGCTCCCTCGCCTTAGCGGGAGGGGGGGAGACCCAGTACTTC
CASSSLALAGGGETQYF
>few|TRBV30|TRBD1|TRBJ1-3
TGTGCCTGGAGGGGACAGGGGAGAAACACCATATATTTT
CAWRGQGRNTIYF
>.|TRBV29-1|TRBD2|TRBJ2-7
TGCAGCGTTGATCTTGGTAGCGGGACCTACGAGCAGTACTTC
CSVDLGSGTYEQYF
>.|TRBV28|.|TRBJ2-7
TGTGCCAGCAGTTTAACTAGATCCCACGAGCAGTACTTC
CASSLTRSHEQYF
>once|TRBV10-3|TRBD1|TRBJ2-3
TGTGCCATCAGTGAGAGGGACAGGGGGATTAACACGCAGTATTTT
CAISERDRGINTQYF
>.|TRBV5-5|TRBD1|TRBJ2-7
TGTGCCAGCAGCTTGGTTACAGGGGGACGAGAGCAGTACTTC
CASSLVTGGREQYF
>.|TRBV6-6|.|TRBJ2-1
TGTGTCTCGGGGGTCGGGTACAATGAGCAGTTCTTC
CVSGVGYNEQFF
>once|TRBV4-3|.|TRBJ2-6
TGCGCCAGCAGCAGGGGGACCGATATCTCTGGGGCCAACGTCCTGACTTTC
CASSRGTDISGANVLTF
>once|TRBV19|.|TRBJ1-2
TGTGCCAGTAGTATAAAGAGTAACTATGGCTACACCTTC
CASSIKSNYGYTF
>.|TRBV15|TRBD1|TRBJ2-5
TGTGCCACCAGCAGAAGGGACAGCCTTTGGGAGACCCAGTACTTC
CATSRRDSLWETQYF
>.|TRBV7-9|.|TRBJ2-5
TGTGCCAGCAGCTTAGATTCAGGGTCTGGCGAGACCCAGTACTTC
CASSLDSGSGETQYF
>.|TRBV13|.|TRBJ2-1
TGTGCCAGCAGCTTAGGGACATCATACAATGAGCAGTTCTTC
CASSLGTSYNEQFF
>.|TRBV4-2|.|TRBJ1-1
TGTGCCAGCAGCCCCAAGAATAGAGAGAACACTGAAGCTTTCTTT
CASSPKNRENTEAFF
>.|TRBV9|TRBD2|TRBJ2-7
TGTGCCAGCAGCGCCACCGGGACTAGCGGGACCTACGAGCAGTACTTC
CASSATGTSGTYEQYF
>.|TRBV12-5|.|TRBJ2-7
TGTGCTAGTGGTTTGGGGGGACTCCTTTACGAGCAGTACTTC
CASGLGGLLYEQYF
>.|TRBV11-2|.|TRBJ2-1
TGTGCCAGCAGATCAGGAGGAGATGAGCAGTTCTTC
CASRSGGDEQFF
>once|TRBV13|TRBD1|TRBJ2-5
TGTGCCAGCAGCACATTACAGGTTAAGGGGGCAGAGACCCAGTACTTC
CASSTLQVKGAETQYF
>once|TRBV2|.|TRBJ2-3
TGTGCCAGCGTCCGGGACAAGTACACAGATACGCAGTATTTT
CASVRDKYTDTQYF
>.|TRBV27|.|TRBJ2-7
TGTGCCAGCAGTTTCCTCCTGGGGGCCGGACCAGAGGAGCAGTACTTC
CASSFLLGAGPEEQYF
>.|TRBV5-1|TRBD1|TRBJ1-5
TGCGCCAGCAGCTTGGGACAGGGGAAGAATCAGCCCCAGCATTTT
CASSLGQGKNQPQHF
>.|TRBV5-1|TRBD1|TRBJ2-5
TGCGCCAGCAGCCCTGGGACAGTTCAAGAGACCCAGTACTTC
CASSPGTVQETQYF
>.|TRBV12-5|.|TRBJ1-1
TGTGCTAGTGGTTTGGTGTGGCTCGGGGGGGTTCTAAACATAACTGAAGCTTTCTTT
CASGLVWLGGVLNITEAFF
>.|TRBV7-3|TRBD2|TRBJ2-3
TGTGCCAGCAGGCCCGGGGGGGCAGCAGATACGCAGTATTTT
CASRPGGAADTQYF
>.|TRBV5-4|.|TRBJ2-3
TGTGCCAGCAGCCTTCCCGGGAGCCTCACAGATACGCAGTATTTT
CASSLPGSLTDTQYF
>.|TRBV5-4|.|TRBJ2-1
TGTGCCAGCAGCTTAAGCGGCCACTGGGGCAATGAGCAGTTCTTC
CASSLSGHWGNEQFF
>once|TRBV2|.|TRBJ2-3
TGTGCCAGCAGTGGTAGGGGTACGCAGTATTTT
CASSGRGTQYF
>.|TRBV3-1/TRBV3-2|.|TRBJ2-7
TGTGCCAGCAGCCAAGAAACGCAGGGGGGCGAGCAGTACTTC
CASSQETQGGEQYF
>.|TRBV19|.|TRBJ2-3
TGTGCCAGTAGTGCGGGGGCGGTAGATACGCAGTATTTT
CASSAGAVDTQYF
>.|TRBV28|.|TRBJ1-6
TGTGCCAGCAGCCCTTGGGGGGGAGTGGAGGCCCTCCACTTT
CASSPWGGVEALHF
>few|TRBV7-8|.|TRBJ1-3
TGTGCCAGCGTACAGGGTCCTGGAAACACCATATATTTT
CASVQGPGNTIYF
>once|TRBV6-2/TRBV6-3|TRBD1|TRBJ2-7
TGTGCCAGCAGCCCGGGACAGGGTTCCTACGAGCAGTACTTC
CASSPGQGSYEQYF
>.|TRBV19|TRBD1|TRBJ1-2
TGTGCCAGTAGCGACAGGGGGCGTCGGAGTAACTATGGCTACACCTTC
CASSDRGRRSNYGYTF
>.|TRBV2|TRBD2|TRBJ2-1
TGTGCCACCCCCGGGGCGGGACTAGCCGTTAATGAGCAGTTCTTC
CATPGAGLAVNEQFF
>.|TRBV19|.|TRBJ1-4
TGTGCCAGTAGCGGTCTACAGGGCATTGAAAAACTGTTTTTT
CASSGLQGIEKLFF
>.|TRBV3-1/TRBV3-2|.|TRBJ1-2
TGTGCCAGCAGCCAAGACAGCGGGCGGGGCACGGGGAGAGGCTACACCTTC
CASSQDSGRGTGRGYTF
>.|TRBV3-1/TRBV3-2|TRBD2|TRBJ2-7
TGTGCCAGCAGCTTAGCGGGAGGGCCGGGCGAGCAGTACTTC
CASSLAGGPGEQYF
>.|TRBV15|.|TRBJ2-1
TGTGCCACCAGCAGAGTGAAGGACAACTCTGTACGGTTCTTC
CATSRVKDNSVRFF
>.|TRBV10-3|.|TRBJ1-5
TGTGCCATCAGTGTGGGGCTGCTAGGCAGCAATCAGCCCCAGCATTTT
CAISVGLLGSNQPQHF
>.|TRBV7-9|.|TRBJ2-3
TGTGCCAGCAGCTTAGCCGAGGGAGGCACAGATACGCAGTATTTT
CASSLAEGGTDTQYF
>.|TRBV29-1|TRBD1|TRBJ2-7
TGCAGCGTTGAAAGCGGGACAGGGGGCTACGAGCAGTACTTC
CSVESGTGGYEQYF